This T cell receptor beta chain stems from a study of control samples from healthy donors and cancer patients. V was pared by 7 bases and J by 1 base, with 15 bases between. The germline V gene encodes CDR1 SGDLS and CDR2 YYNGEE. The CDR3 spans 15 residues. Libraries were prepared by immunoSEQ multiplex PCR; TCRdb keeps only in-frame clonotypes and omits some of them. The sample has about 130,000 clones, about 93% seen once. The receptor comes from a man aged 18-30 years in good health. The chain has TRBV9 and TRBJ1-3; D perhaps matches TRBD1 (5 bases). The specimen sequenced was blood. The CDR3 bases are TGTGCCAGCGGCCCCGGGACGGGATCTGGAAACACCATATATTTT. Its translation is CASGPGTGSGNTIYF.